This T cell receptor (beta chain) was recorded in a study of CD8 T cells in ankylosing spondylitis. Overall study results and limits: In the blood and synovial fluid of reactive arthritis, some motif variants had been previously reported. In ankylosing spondylitis patients, matched synovial fluid reportedly showed significant enrichment of disease-linked clones. CD8+ cells made up the disease-linked clones, which were relatively rare in peripheral blood.

Note on this clonotype: Antigen: not known.

Quantitative 5'-RACE with molecular barcodes generated TCR beta libraries. TCRdb reprocessed the 5' RACE reads with MiXCR, giving one entry per CDR3 protein. Of approximately 42,000 distinct CDR3 sequences in the sample, roughly 11% were seen once. This clonotype was obtained from a male donor with ankylosing spondylitis or in good health (not recorded which). Sequencing was performed on blood, either unsorted or a sorted T cell fraction (not recorded which).

Here the CDR3 reads CACCLGTGRVHEQYF. The CDR3, as DNA: TGTGCCTGCTGCCTCGGGACTGGCAGGGTCCACGAGCAGTACTTC. This sequence joins TRBV3-1 and TRBJ2-7; the D gene is possibly TRBD2 (6 bases). V was shortened by 11 bases and J by 5 bases, with 25 bases between the two germline ends. The CDR3 is 15 residues long. Looked up from germline, CDR1 is LGHDT and CDR2 is YNNKEL (reference sequence).